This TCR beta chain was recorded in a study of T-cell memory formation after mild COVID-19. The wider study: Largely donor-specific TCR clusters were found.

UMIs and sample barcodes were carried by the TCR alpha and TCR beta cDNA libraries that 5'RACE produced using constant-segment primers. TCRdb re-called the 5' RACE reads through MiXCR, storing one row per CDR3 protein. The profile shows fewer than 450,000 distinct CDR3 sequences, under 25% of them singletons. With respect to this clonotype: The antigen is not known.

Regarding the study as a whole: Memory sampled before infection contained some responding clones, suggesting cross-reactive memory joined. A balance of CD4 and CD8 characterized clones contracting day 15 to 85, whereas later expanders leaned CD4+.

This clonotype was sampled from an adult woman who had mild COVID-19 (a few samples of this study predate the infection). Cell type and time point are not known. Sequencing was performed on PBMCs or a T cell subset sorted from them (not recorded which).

The CDR3 sequence: CANQQGTGTEAFF. In nucleotides, the CDR3 is TGTGCCAACCAACAGGGAACGGGCACTGAAGCTTTCTTT. The genes are TRBV2 and TRBJ1-1, with a weak D call TRBD1 (6 bases). Trimming left V 10 bases short and J 4 bases short, with 16 bases between. The CDR3 runs to 13 residues. Germline V lookup: CDR1 SNHLY, CDR2 FYNNEI.